This T cell receptor beta chain emerged from a study of blood T cell repertoires in COVID-19. Study-level information: Researchers got acute and convalescent COVID-19 samples from the United States, Italy and Spain. T cells, B-cell-depleted T cells, or PBMCs supplied cDNA or gDNA.

Participants were aged 18 to 89 years from roughly 25 US areas. In germline, CDR1 is SGHVS, CDR2 FNYEAQ. V shed 3 bases, J shed 1 base, and the junction held 10 bases outside the gene matches. The CDR3 has 18 residues. In the authors' methods: Amplifying reference gene primers gave estimates of nucleated cell counts. The assay was immunoSEQ multiplex PCR, and TCRdb's table has in-frame clones only and misses some. D and trimming come from the DNA, and the V and J calls and clone size come from that table. The data show about 210,000 clones, with approximately 85% seen just once and 5% to 7% held by the top ten.

Sequencing used PBMCs or T cells enriched from blood (not recorded which). This sequence joins TRBV7-6 and TRBJ1-1; 11 bases fit TRBD1. This sequence was found in a man aged 40-49 years with acute COVID-19. In DNA, the CDR3 is TGTGCCAGCAGCTTCCCACCGGGACAGGGGGTCTCGAACACTGAAGCTTTCTTT. Residues: CASSFPPGQGVSNTEAFF.